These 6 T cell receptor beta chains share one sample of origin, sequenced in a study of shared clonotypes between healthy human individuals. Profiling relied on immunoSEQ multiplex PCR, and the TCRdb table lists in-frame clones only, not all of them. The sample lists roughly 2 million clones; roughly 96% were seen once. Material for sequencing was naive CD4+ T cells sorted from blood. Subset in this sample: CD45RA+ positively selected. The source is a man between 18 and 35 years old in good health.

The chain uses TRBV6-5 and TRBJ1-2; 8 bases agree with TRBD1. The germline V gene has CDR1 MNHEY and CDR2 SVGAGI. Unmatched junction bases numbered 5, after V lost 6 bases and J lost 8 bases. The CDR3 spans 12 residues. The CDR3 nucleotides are TGTGCCAGCAGCCGGGGACAGGAAGGCTACACCTTC. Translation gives CASSRGQEGYTF.

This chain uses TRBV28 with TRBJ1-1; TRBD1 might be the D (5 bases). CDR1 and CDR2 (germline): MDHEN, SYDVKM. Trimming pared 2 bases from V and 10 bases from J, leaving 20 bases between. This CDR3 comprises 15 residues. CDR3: CASSLPMDTFPAAFF. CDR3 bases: TGTGCCAGCAGTTTACCAATGGACACCTTCCCAGCAGCTTTCTTT.

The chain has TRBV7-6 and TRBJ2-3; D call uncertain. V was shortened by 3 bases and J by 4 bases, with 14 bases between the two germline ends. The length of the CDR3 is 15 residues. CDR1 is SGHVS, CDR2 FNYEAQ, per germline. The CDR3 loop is CASSFSSPPADTQYF. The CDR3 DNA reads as TGTGCCAGCAGCTTTAGTAGCCCCCCCGCAGATACGCAGTATTTT.

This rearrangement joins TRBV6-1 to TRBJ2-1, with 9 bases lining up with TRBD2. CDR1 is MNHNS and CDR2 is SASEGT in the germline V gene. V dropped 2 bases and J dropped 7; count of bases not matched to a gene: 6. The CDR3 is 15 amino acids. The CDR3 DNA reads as TGTGCCAGCAGTGAATGGAAGCGGGGGGAAAATGAGCAGTTCTTC. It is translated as CASSEWKRGENEQFF.

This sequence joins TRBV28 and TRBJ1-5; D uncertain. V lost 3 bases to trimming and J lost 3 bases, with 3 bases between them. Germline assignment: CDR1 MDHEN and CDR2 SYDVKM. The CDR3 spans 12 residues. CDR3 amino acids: CASSFNNQPQHF. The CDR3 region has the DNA TGTGCCAGCAGTTTTAACAATCAGCCCCAGCATTTT. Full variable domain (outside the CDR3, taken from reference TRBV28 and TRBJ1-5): DVKVTQSSRYLVKRTGEKVFLECVQDMDHENMFWYRQDPGLGLRLIYFSYDVKMKEKGDIPEGYSVSREKKERFSLILESASTNQTSMYLCASSFNNQPQHFGDGTRLSIL.

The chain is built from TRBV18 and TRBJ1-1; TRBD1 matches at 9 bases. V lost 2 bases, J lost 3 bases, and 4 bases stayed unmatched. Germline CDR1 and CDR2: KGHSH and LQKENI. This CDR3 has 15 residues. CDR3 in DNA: TGTGCCAGCTCACCAAGGGGACAGGGACACACTGAAGCTTTCTTT. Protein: CASSPRGQGHTEAFF.